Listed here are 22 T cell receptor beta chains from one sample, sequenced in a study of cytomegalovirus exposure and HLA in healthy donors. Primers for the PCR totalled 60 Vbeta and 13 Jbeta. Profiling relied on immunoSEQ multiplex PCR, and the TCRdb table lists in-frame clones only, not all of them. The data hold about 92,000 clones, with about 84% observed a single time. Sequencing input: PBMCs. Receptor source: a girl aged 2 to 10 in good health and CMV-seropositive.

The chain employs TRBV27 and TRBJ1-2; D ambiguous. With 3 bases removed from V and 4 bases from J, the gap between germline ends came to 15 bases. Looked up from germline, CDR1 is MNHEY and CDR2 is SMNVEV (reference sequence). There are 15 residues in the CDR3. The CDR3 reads CASSLKPPLGYGYTF. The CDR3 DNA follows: TGTGCCAGCAGTTTGAAACCGCCACTAGGCTATGGCTACACCTTC.

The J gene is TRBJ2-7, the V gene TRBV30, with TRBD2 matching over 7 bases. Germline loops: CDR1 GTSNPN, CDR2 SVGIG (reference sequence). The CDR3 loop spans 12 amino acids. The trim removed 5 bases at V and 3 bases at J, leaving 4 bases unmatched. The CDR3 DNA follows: TGTGCCTGGGCGGGAGAGCTCTACGAGCAGTACTTC. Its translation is CAWAGELYEQYF. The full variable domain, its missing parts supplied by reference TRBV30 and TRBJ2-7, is SQTIHQWPATLVQPVGSPLSLECTVEGTSNPNLYWYRQAAGRGLQLLFYSVGIGQISSEVPQNLSASRPQDRQFILSSKKLLLSDSGFYLCAWAGELYEQYFGPGTRLTVT.

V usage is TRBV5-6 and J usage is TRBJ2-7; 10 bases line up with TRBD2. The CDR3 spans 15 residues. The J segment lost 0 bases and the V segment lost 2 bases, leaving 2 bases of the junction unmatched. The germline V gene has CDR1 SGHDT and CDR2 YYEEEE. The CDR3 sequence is CASSFPSGSSYEQYF. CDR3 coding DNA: TGTGCCAGCAGCTTTCCTAGCGGGAGCTCCTACGAGCAGTACTTC.

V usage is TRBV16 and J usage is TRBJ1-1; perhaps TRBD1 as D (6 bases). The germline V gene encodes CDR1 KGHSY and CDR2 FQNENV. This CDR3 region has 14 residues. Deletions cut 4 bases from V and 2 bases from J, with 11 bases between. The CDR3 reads CASSPSGHNTEAFF. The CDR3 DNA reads TGTGCCAGCAGCCCGTCGGGACACAACACTGAAGCTTTCTTT.

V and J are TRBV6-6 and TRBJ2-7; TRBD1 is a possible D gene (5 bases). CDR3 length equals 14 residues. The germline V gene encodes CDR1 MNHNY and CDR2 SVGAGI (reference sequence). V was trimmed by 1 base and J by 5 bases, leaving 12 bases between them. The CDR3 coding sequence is TGTGCCAGCAGTTACTGGCAGGGTCCCGACGAGCAGTACTTC. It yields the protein CASSYWQGPDEQYF.

CDR3 in amino acids: CASSPVGGYGYTF. CDR3 bases: TGCGCCAGCAGCCCCGTGGGAGGCTATGGCTACACCTTC. The V call is TRBV5-1, the J call TRBJ1-2; D is ambiguous. CDR1 and CDR2 (germline): SGHRS, YFSETQ. Trimming pared 4 bases from V and 4 bases from J, leaving 11 bases between. This CDR3 has 13 amino acids.

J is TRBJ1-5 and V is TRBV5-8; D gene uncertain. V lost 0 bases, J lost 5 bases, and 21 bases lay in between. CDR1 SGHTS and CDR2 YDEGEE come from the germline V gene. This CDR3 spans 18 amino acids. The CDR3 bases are TGTGCCAGCAGCTTGGCCGGTAGTCTAGGGAGGGCCCATCAGCCCCAGCATTTT. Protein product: CASSLAGSLGRAHQPQHF.

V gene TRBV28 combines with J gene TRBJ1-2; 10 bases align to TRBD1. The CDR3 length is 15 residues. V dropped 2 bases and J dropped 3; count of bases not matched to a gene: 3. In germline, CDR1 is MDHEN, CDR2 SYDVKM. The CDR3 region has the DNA TGTGCCAGCAGTTTAGTGGGGACAGGGGACTATGGCTACACCTTC. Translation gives CASSLVGTGDYGYTF.

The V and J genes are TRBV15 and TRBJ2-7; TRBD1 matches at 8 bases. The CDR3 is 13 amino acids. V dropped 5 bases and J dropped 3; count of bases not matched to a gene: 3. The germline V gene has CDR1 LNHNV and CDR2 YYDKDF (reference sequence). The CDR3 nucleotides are TGTGCCACCAGCTGGGGGACAGGCTACGAGCAGTACTTC. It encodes CATSWGTGYEQYF. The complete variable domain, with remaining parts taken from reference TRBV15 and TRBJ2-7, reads DAMVIQNPRYQVTQFGKPVTLSCSQTLNHNVMYWYQQKSSQAPKLLFHYYDKDFNNEADTPDNFQSRRPNTSFCFLDIRSPGLGDTAMYLCATSWGTGYEQYFGPGTRLTVT.

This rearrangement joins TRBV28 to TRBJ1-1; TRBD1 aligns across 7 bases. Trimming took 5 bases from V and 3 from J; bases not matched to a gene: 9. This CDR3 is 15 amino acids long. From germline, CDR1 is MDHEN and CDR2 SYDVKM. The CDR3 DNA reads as TGTGCCAGCAGTGCAATAGGGGGCGCGTACACTGAAGCTTTCTTT. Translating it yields CASSAIGGAYTEAFF.

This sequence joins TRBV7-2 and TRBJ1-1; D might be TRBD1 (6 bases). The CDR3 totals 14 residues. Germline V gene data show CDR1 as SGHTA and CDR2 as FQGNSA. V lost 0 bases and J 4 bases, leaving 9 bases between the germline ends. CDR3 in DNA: TGTGCCAGCAGCTTAGCGCAGGGGCTCACTGAAGCTTTCTTT. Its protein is CASSLAQGLTEAFF.

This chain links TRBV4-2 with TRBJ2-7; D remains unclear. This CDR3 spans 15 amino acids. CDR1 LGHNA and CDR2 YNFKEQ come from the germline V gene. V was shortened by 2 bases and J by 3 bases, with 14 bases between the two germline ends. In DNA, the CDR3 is TGTGCCAGCAGCCAAAATGACTCCCCAAACTACGAGCAGTACTTC. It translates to CASSQNDSPNYEQYF.

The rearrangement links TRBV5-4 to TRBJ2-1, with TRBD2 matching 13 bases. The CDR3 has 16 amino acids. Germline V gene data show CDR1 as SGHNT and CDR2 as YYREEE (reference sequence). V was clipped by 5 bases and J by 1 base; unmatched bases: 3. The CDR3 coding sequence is TGTGCCAGCAGTGGGACTAGCGGGGAATCCTACAATGAGCAGTTCTTC. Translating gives CASSGTSGESYNEQFF.

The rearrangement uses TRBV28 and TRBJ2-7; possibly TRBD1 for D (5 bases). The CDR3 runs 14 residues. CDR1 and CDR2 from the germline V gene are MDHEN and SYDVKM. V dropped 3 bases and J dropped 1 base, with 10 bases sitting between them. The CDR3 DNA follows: TGTGCCAGCAGTTTCCAGGGCGGATCCTACGAGCAGTACTTC. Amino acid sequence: CASSFQGGSYEQYF. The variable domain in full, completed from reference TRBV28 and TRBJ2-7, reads DVKVTQSSRYLVKRTGEKVFLECVQDMDHENMFWYRQDPGLGLRLIYFSYDVKMKEKGDIPEGYSVSREKKERFSLILESASTNQTSMYLCASSFQGGSYEQYFGPGTRLTVT.

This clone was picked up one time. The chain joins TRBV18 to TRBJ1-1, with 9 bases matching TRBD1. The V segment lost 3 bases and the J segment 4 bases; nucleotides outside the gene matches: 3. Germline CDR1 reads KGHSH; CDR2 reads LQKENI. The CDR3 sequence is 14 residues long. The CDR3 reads CASSPDRGSTEAFF. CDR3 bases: TGTGCCAGCTCACCGGACAGGGGTAGCACTGAAGCTTTCTTT.

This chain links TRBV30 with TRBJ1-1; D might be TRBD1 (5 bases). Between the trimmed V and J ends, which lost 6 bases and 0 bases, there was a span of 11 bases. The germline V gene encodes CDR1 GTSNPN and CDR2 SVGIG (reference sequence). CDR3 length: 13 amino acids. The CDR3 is CACRRAVNTEAFF. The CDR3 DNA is TGTGCCTGTCGCAGGGCGGTGAACACTGAAGCTTTCTTT.

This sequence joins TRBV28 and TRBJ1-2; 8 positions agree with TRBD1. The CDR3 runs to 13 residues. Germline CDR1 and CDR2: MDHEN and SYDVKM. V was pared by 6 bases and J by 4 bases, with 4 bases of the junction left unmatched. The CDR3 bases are TGTGCCAGCAGGCCACAGGGGGGCTATGGCTACACCTTC. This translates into CASRPQGGYGYTF.

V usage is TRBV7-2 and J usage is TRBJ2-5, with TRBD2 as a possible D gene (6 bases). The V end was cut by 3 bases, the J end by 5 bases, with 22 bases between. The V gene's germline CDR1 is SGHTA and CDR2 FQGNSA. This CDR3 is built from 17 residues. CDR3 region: CASSLGDQLAMWETQYF. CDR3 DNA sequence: TGTGCCAGCAGCTTGGGAGACCAACTAGCTATGTGGGAGACCCAGTACTTC.

The CDR3 sequence: CASSRERDNQPQHF. The CDR3 DNA is TGTGCCAGCAGTAGAGAGCGCGACAATCAGCCCCAGCATTTT. V usage is TRBV6-5 and J usage is TRBJ1-5; no firm D call. This CDR3 region has 14 residues. The V gene's germline CDR1 is MNHEY and CDR2 SVGAGI. Trimming took 5 bases from V and 3 from J, leaving 11 bases between them.

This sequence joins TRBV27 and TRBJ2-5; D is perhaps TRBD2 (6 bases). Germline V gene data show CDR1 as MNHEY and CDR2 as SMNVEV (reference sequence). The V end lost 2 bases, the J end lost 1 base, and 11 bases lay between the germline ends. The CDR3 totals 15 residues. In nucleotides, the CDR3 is TGTGCCAGCAGTTTAGTAGCCGGGAGCCAAGAGACCCAGTACTTC. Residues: CASSLVAGSQETQYF.

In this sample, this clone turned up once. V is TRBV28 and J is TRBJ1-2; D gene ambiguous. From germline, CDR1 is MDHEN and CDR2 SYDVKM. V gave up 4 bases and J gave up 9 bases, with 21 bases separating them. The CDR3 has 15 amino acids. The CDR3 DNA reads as TGTGCCAGCAGTTACTCGGACTGGGAACGGAGTAGCTACACCTTC. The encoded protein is CASSYSDWERSSYTF.

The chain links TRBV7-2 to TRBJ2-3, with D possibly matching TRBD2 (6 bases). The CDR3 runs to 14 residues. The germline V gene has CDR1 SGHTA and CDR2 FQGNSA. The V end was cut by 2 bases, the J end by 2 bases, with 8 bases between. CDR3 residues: CASSLWRDTDTQYF. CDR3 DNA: TGTGCCAGCAGCTTATGGCGGGACACAGATACGCAGTATTTT.